The rows below give T cell receptor beta chains drawn from one sample of a study of OX40 agonist ivuxolimab in advanced cancers. Profiled with immunoSEQ multiplex PCR; TCRdb holds only in-frame clones, not every one. The sample lists some 85,000 clones, 90% to 95% occurring once. The source material was CD4+ or CD8+ T cells sorted from blood, sampled in a trial of the OX40 agonist ivuxolimab. The receptor source for this set is an adult with an advanced solid tumor such as melanoma, head and neck, liver or kidney cancer. The CDR3 runs from the conserved cysteine through the conserved F or W. D genes are given only for firm matches. Clone sizes are given selectively: once, few, many, or a class where the clone is expanded.

J gene: TRBJ2-2
V gene: TRBV9
clone size: -
D gene: TRBD2
CDR3 DNA: TGTGCCAGCAGCGTTGCTAGCGGGAGAAACACCGGGGAGCTGTTTTTT
CDR3 protein: CASSVASGRNTGELFF

J gene: TRBJ1-5
V gene: TRBV28
clone size: -
D gene: -
CDR3 DNA: TGTGCCAGCGGAACTCCCCCCGGCGTGTTT
CDR3 protein: CASGTPPGVF

J gene: TRBJ1-5
V gene: TRBV6-1
clone size: -
D gene: -
CDR3 DNA: TGTGCCAGCAGTTCCGGACCTACCTTTGATCAGCCCCAGCATTTT
CDR3 protein: CASSSGPTFDQPQHF

J gene: TRBJ2-2
V gene: TRBV28
clone size: -
D gene: -
CDR3 DNA: TGTGCCAGCAGTTTAGCGGGAACCGGGGAGCTGTTTTTT
CDR3 protein: CASSLAGTGELFF

J gene: TRBJ2-3
V gene: TRBV5-1
clone size: -
D gene: -
CDR3 DNA: TGCGCCAGCAGCGGTCCCGGCGGGGGCGCAGATACGCAGTATTTT
CDR3 protein: CASSGPGGGADTQYF

J gene: TRBJ1-1
V gene: TRBV6-6
clone size: -
D gene: TRBD1
CDR3 DNA: TGTGCCAGCAGTTACTTGTCAGGGGGCTCGAACACTGAAGCTTTCTTT
CDR3 protein: CASSYLSGGSNTEAFF

J gene: TRBJ2-5
V gene: TRBV11-2
clone size: -
D gene: -
CDR3 DNA: TGTGCCAGCAGCTTCCGAGGCTTCGGGGCAGGGCCCCAAGAGACCCAGTACTTC
CDR3 protein: CASSFRGFGAGPQETQYF

J gene: TRBJ2-5
V gene: TRBV27
clone size: -
D gene: TRBD2
CDR3 DNA: TGTGCCAGCAGTTTCCGGGAGGGAGAGACCCAGTACTTC
CDR3 protein: CASSFREGETQYF

J gene: TRBJ1-1
V gene: TRBV7-9
clone size: few
D gene: -
CDR3 DNA: TGTGCCAGCGTCTGGGGGAACACTGAAGCTTTCTTT
CDR3 protein: CASVWGNTEAFF

J gene: TRBJ2-7
V gene: TRBV7-2
clone size: -
D gene: -
CDR3 DNA: TGTGCCAGCAGCTTAGTGGGACGGAACGGGCAGTACTTC
CDR3 protein: CASSLVGRNGQYF

J gene: TRBJ1-1
V gene: TRBV6-6
clone size: -
D gene: -
CDR3 DNA: TGTGCCAGCAAGGGCAGATCGAACACTGAAGCTTTCTTT
CDR3 protein: CASKGRSNTEAFF

J gene: TRBJ2-2
V gene: TRBV5-1
clone size: -
D gene: TRBD2
CDR3 DNA: TGCGCCAGCAGTCGTCTAGCGGGAGACTCCACCGGGGAGCTGTTTTTT
CDR3 protein: CASSRLAGDSTGELFF

J gene: TRBJ1-5
V gene: TRBV19
clone size: -
D gene: -
CDR3 DNA: TGTGCCAGCCAAACTCTGGGGGGCTCGTTTGGTCAGCCCCAGCATTTT
CDR3 protein: CASQTLGGSFGQPQHF

J gene: TRBJ2-7
V gene: TRBV21-1
clone size: once
D gene: -
CDR3 DNA: TGTGCCAGCAGCGCCCCGGGACTAGCGTCCCTCCACACTAGGAACGAGCAGTACTTC
CDR3 protein: CASSAPGLASLHTRNEQYF

J gene: TRBJ1-3
V gene: TRBV21-1
clone size: -
D gene: -
CDR3 DNA: TGTGCCAGCAGCAAATATGCCTCTGGAAACACCATATATTTT
CDR3 protein: CASSKYASGNTIYF

J gene: TRBJ2-3
V gene: TRBV5-1
clone size: -
D gene: TRBD2
CDR3 DNA: TGCGCCAGCAGCTTGGGAGTAGCGGGAGAACAAGATACGCAGTATTTT
CDR3 protein: CASSLGVAGEQDTQYF

J gene: TRBJ2-6
V gene: TRBV28
clone size: -
D gene: -
CDR3 DNA: TGTGCCAGCAGTCCGCACGGGATCTCTGGGGCCAACGTCCTGACTTTC
CDR3 protein: CASSPHGISGANVLTF

J gene: TRBJ2-5
V gene: TRBV7-8
clone size: -
D gene: TRBD1
CDR3 DNA: TGTGCCAGCAGCCTAGAGGTCCGGACAGGTCAAGAGACCCAGTACTTC
CDR3 protein: CASSLEVRTGQETQYF

J gene: TRBJ2-4
V gene: TRBV19
clone size: few
D gene: -
CDR3 DNA: TGTGCCAGTAGTGCACAGGGACGGATGGGGAACATTCAGTACTTC
CDR3 protein: CASSAQGRMGNIQYF

J gene: TRBJ1-1
V gene: TRBV10-3
clone size: once
D gene: -
CDR3 DNA: TGTGCCATCAGCCTGGAAGTGGGAGGTACTGAAGCTTTCTTT
CDR3 protein: CAISLEVGGTEAFF